These 20 T cell receptor beta chains were all obtained from the same sample, sequenced in a study of blood T cell repertoires in COVID-19. Only in-frame clones appear in the TCRdb table, and some are missing; sequencing was by immunoSEQ multiplex PCR. This repertoire shows under 400,000 clones, approximately 89% found once; its top ten account for under 2%. The specimen sequenced was peripheral blood. These receptors were taken from a woman in her twenties or thirties with COVID-19, enrolled during active disease.

This clone showed up just once. The rearrangement links TRBV15 to TRBJ1-1; D is perhaps TRBD1 (6 bases). This CDR3 is 13 amino acids long. Germline CDR1 reads LNHNV; CDR2 reads YYDKDF (reference sequence). V lost 1 base, J lost 8 bases, and 11 bases lay in between. The CDR3 nucleotides read TGTGCCACCAGCAGAGTACAGGGACGCGAAGCTTTCTTT. Translation gives CATSRVQGREAFF.

This clone was recorded a few times. The chain combines TRBV18 with TRBJ1-2; possible D gene TRBD1, 5 bases. V was clipped by 1 base and J by 8 bases, with 8 bases between them. CDR1 and CDR2 (germline): KGHSH, LQKENI. This CDR3 comprises 12 residues. The CDR3 DNA follows: TGTGCCAGCTCACCACAGGGGATAGGCTACACCTTC. Translation gives CASSPQGIGYTF.

V gene TRBV14 combines with J gene TRBJ1-1; D perhaps matches TRBD1 (5 bases). V dropped 2 bases and J dropped 6 bases, with 13 bases sitting between them. The length of the CDR3 is 14 residues. CDR1 and CDR2 (germline): SGHDN, FVKESK. The CDR3 loop reads CASSQTAGGSEAFF. The CDR3 DNA reads as TGTGCCAGCAGCCAAACCGCGGGGGGGTCTGAAGCTTTCTTT.

The rearrangement uses TRBV25-1 and TRBJ2-7; 8 bases are shared with TRBD2. Germline assignment: CDR1 MGHDK and CDR2 SYGVNS. Trimming removed 8 bases from V and 6 bases from J; junction bases left unmatched: 9. The CDR3 has 13 residues. The DNA of the CDR3 is TGTGCCAGCGCAAAGGCGGGGGGCAGCGAGCAGTACTTC. Translating gives CASAKAGGSEQYF.

Ten or more counts support this clone. V and J are TRBV6-2 or TRBV6-3 and TRBJ2-3; a weak D match, TRBD2 (6 bases). The germline gives CDR1 MNHEY, CDR2 SVGEGT. The CDR3 sequence is 14 residues long. V gave up 4 bases and J gave up 1 base, with 9 bases separating them. The CDR3 loop is CASSSGTGTDTQYF. CDR3 nucleotide sequence: TGTGCCAGCAGTTCCGGGACTGGCACAGATACGCAGTATTTT.

The V and J genes are TRBV4-1 and TRBJ2-1; TRBD2 agrees at 13 bases. The CDR3 contains 15 residues. The trim removed 1 base at V and 10 bases at J, leaving 4 bases unmatched. From germline, CDR1 is MGHRA and CDR2 YSYEKL. CDR3: CASSQAPLAGGEQFF. The CDR3 bases are TGCGCCAGCAGCCAAGCCCCACTAGCGGGGGGGGAGCAGTTCTTC.

The chain combines TRBV29-1 with TRBJ1-1, with a weak D call TRBD1 (6 bases). The CDR3 is 14 amino acids. V shed 2 bases and J shed 0 bases, with 10 bases lying between them. Germline lookup yields CDR1 SQVTM and CDR2 ANQGSEA. CDR3 amino acids: CSVESGQLNTEAFF. The CDR3 nucleotides are TGCAGCGTTGAAAGTGGACAGCTGAACACTGAAGCTTTCTTT.

This clone was seen just once. The chain uses TRBV28 and TRBJ1-2; D is possibly TRBD1 (5 bases). The CDR3 runs 18 residues. The ends were cut back, 5 bases at V and 5 bases at J, with 27 bases in the middle. Germline CDR1 is MDHEN and CDR2 is SYDVKM. The CDR3 reads CASSSTGTASGGLYGYTF. CDR3 sequence (DNA): TGTGCCAGCAGTAGCACCGGGACGGCTTCCGGCGGACTATATGGCTACACCTTC.

The rearrangement links TRBV2 to TRBJ1-4, with D tentatively TRBD1 (5 bases). The CDR3 covers 13 residues. Trimming took 9 bases from V and 3 from J, leaving 11 bases between them. Germline-derived CDR1 and CDR2 are SNHLY and FYNNEI. The CDR3 here is CASKGTSNEKLFF. The CDR3 region has the DNA TGTGCCAGTAAAGGGACTTCTAATGAAAAACTGTTTTTT.

The chain carries TRBV18 and TRBJ2-1; tentatively, D is TRBD2 (7 bases). Trimming left V 0 bases short and J 8 bases short, with 20 bases between. Germline assignment: CDR1 KGHSH and CDR2 LQKENI. This CDR3 has 17 residues. The CDR3, as DNA: TGTGCCAGCTCACCACCGTTTCGGGCGGGGGCCGGGGATGAGCAGTTCTTC. As protein: CASSPPFRAGAGDEQFF. The whole variable domain, filled in from reference TRBV18 and TRBJ2-1, reads NAGVMQNPRHLVRRRGQEARLRCSPMKGHSHVYWYRQLPEEGLKFMVYLQKENIIDESGMPKERFSAEFPKEGPSILRIQQVVRGDSAAYFCASSPPFRAGAGDEQFFGPGTRLTVL.

J is TRBJ2-2 and V is TRBV2, with D unclear. V was shortened by 5 bases and J by 1 base, with 5 bases between the two germline ends. The CDR3 contains 13 residues. Germline CDR1 and CDR2: SNHLY and FYNNEI. In DNA form, the CDR3 reads TGTGCCAGCAGTTTCAAGAACACCGGGGAGCTGTTTTTT. It is translated as CASSFKNTGELFF.

In DNA, the CDR3 is TGTGCCAGCAGTGATATCTCTGGGGCCAACGTCCTGACTTTC. Translation gives CASSDISGANVLTF. The J gene is TRBJ2-6, the V gene TRBV2, with unresolved D. CDR1 and CDR2 (germline): SNHLY, FYNNEI. V gave up 3 bases and J gave up 0 bases, with 3 bases separating them. The CDR3 consists of 14 residues.

The rearrangement links TRBV6-2 or TRBV6-3 to TRBJ2-4; 7 nucleotides agree with TRBD2. The CDR3 totals 18 residues. Unmatched junction bases numbered 15, after V lost 1 base and J lost 6 bases. Germline CDR1 MNHEY, CDR2 SVGEGT. The CDR3 nucleotides read TGTGCCAGCAGTTACTTTTTGGGTCGCGGGGGAGTCGGAAACATTCAGTACTTC. Its translation is CASSYFLGRGGVGNIQYF.

The rearrangement uses TRBV15 and TRBJ1-4, with a tentative D call TRBD1 (5 bases). Deletions cut 1 base from V and 11 bases from J, with 14 bases between. The CDR3 extends over 14 amino acids. Germline lookup yields CDR1 LNHNV and CDR2 YYDKDF (reference sequence). This CDR3 reads CATSRGSQVEKLFF. The CDR3 nucleotides read TGTGCCACCAGCAGAGGGTCACAGGTTGAGAAACTGTTTTTT.

The chain recombines TRBV6-5 with TRBJ2-2, with TRBD2 matching 10 bases. With 6 bases clipped from V and 4 bases from J, the junction kept 5 bases outside the gene matches. The germline CDR1 and CDR2 sequences are MNHEY and SVGAGI. The CDR3 spans 15 residues. The CDR3 DNA follows: TGTGCCAGCAGAACTAGCGGGGCGGGCACCGGGGAGCTGTTTTTT. It yields the protein CASRTSGAGTGELFF.

The chain has TRBV5-5 and TRBJ1-2; possibly TRBD1 for D (6 bases). Germline CDR1 SGHKS, CDR2 YYEKEE (reference sequence). CDR3 length equals 15 residues. Trimming removed 2 bases at V and 5 bases at J, with 16 bases between. CDR3 sequence reads: CASSFPPGTIYGYTF. For the CDR3, the DNA is TGTGCCAGCAGCTTCCCCCCAGGGACAATTTATGGCTACACCTTC.

This rearrangement joins TRBV2 to TRBJ1-6; 7 bases align to TRBD1. This CDR3 region has 16 residues. The V and J ends lost 5 bases and 5 bases, in that order; junction bases with no gene match: 9. Germline V lookup: CDR1 SNHLY, CDR2 FYNNEI. DNA for the CDR3: TGTGCCAGCAGTCGTCTTCGGGACAGCGATAATTCACCCCTCCACTTT. Translation gives CASSRLRDSDNSPLHF.

This chain joins TRBV7-2 and TRBJ1-3, with TRBD1 matching 8 bases. Germline lookup yields CDR1 SGHTA and CDR2 FQGNSA. V shed 5 bases, J shed 3 bases, and the junction held 9 bases outside the gene matches. The length of the CDR3 is 16 residues. The CDR3 sequence is CASSREVGQGGNTIYF. CDR3 DNA sequence: TGTGCCAGCAGCCGTGAAGTCGGACAGGGTGGAAACACCATATATTTT.

CDR3 amino acids: CASSLYNYQETQYF. As DNA, the CDR3 is TGTGCCAGCAGCTTGTATAACTACCAAGAGACCCAGTACTTC. The chain joins TRBV5-6 to TRBJ2-5, with D hard to call. Germline loops: CDR1 SGHDT, CDR2 YYEEEE. The V end lost 1 base, the J end lost 0 bases, and 7 bases lay between the germline ends. The CDR3 consists of 14 residues.

DNA for the CDR3: TGTGCCAGCAGCTTAGCCAGATACAATGAGCAGTTCTTC. Its protein is CASSLARYNEQFF. V and J are TRBV11-2 and TRBJ2-1; D is ambiguous. With 1 base removed from V and 4 bases from J, the gap between germline ends came to 5 bases. The CDR3 contains 13 residues. Per the germline V gene, CDR1 is SGHAT and CDR2 is FQNNGV. Variable domain in full (rest from reference TRBV11-2 and TRBJ2-1): EAGVAQSPRYKIIEKRQSVAFWCNPISGHATLYWYQQILGQGPKLLIQFQNNGVVDDSQLPKDRFSAERLKGVDSTLKIQPAKLEDSAVYLCASSLARYNEQFFGPGTRLTVL.